This passage covers 27 T cell receptor beta chains from one sample sequenced in a study of T cell repertoires in cytomegalovirus infection. Each CDR3 protein is one row after TCRdb ran MiXCR on the reads. The table has 200,000 to 250,000 distinct CDR3 sequences, roughly 22% seen once. Sequenced: CD8+ T cells from PBMCs. These receptors all come from a human donor in good health (CMV status not recorded). Some clones in this sample may be carry-over from other donors' samples.

The chain has TRBV13 and TRBJ1-2, with unresolved D. This CDR3 has 14 amino acids. Germline CDR1 reads PRHDT; CDR2 reads FYEKMQ (reference sequence). Trimming cost V 6 bases and J 5 bases, with 16 bases left between them. In DNA, the CDR3 is TGTGCCAGCAGGGGCCCGCCAACTCTTTATGGCTACACCTTC. It yields the protein CASRGPPTLYGYTF.

This clonotype was found a few times. V and J are TRBV7-9 and TRBJ2-5; 15 bases align to TRBD2. The length of the CDR3 is 17 residues. Germline values: CDR1 SEHNR, CDR2 FQNEAQ (reference sequence). Germline trimming cut 5 bases from V and 6 bases from J; bases unmatched to any gene: 10. Written as DNA, the CDR3 is TGTGCCAGCAGCGACGGACTAGCGGGGGGGCTAGTGAAGACCCAGTACTTC. Its translation: CASSDGLAGGLVKTQYF.

This clonotype was detected many times. The V call is TRBV7-2, the J call TRBJ1-4; TRBD1 agrees at 9 bases. Germline values: CDR1 SGHTA, CDR2 FQGNSA. This CDR3 is built from 15 residues. The V segment lost 5 bases and the J segment 11 bases; nucleotides outside the gene matches: 12. CDR3 nucleotide sequence: TGTGCCAGCAGCCGTGGGGGGGACAGGGAAAGGAAACTGTTTTTT. Its protein product is CASSRGGDRERKLFF.

Turning to this clonotype: A much larger clone differs from this one at a single base, so this may be a read error. The chain joins TRBV6-8 to TRBJ2-1; 8 bases are a match to TRBD1. This CDR3 is 14 amino acids long. Germline trimming cut 10 bases from V and 6 bases from J; bases unmatched to any gene: 11. Germline loops: CDR1 MNHGY, CDR2 SAAAGT. The CDR3 DNA follows: TGTGCCAACACCCCGGACAGGGTCCTCAATGAGCAGTTCTTC. This encodes CANTPDRVLNEQFF.

This clonotype occurred many times. The rearrangement uses TRBV7-2 and TRBJ2-7; D tentatively fits TRBD1 or TRBD2 (5 bases each). CDR3 length equals 14 residues. Trimming took 4 bases from V and 12 from J, leaving 22 bases between them. CDR1 and CDR2 (germline): SGHTA, FQGNSA. The CDR3 protein is CASSSLRGRLSMYF. In nucleotides, the CDR3 is TGTGCCAGCAGCTCTTTAAGGGGACGTCTTTCTATGTACTTC.

There are a few counts of this clonotype. Here the CDR3 reads CASGKFNSMNTEAFF. The CDR3 nucleotides read TGTGCCAGCGGTAAATTTAACAGTATGAACACTGAAGCTTTCTTT. The gene calls are TRBV7-9 and TRBJ1-1; D not resolved. The CDR3 sequence is 15 residues long. Between the trimmed V and J ends, which lost 8 bases and 0 bases, there was a span of 16 bases. The germline CDR1 and CDR2 sequences are SEHNR and FQNEAQ (reference sequence).

This chain links TRBV29-1 with TRBJ1-2; D unclear. Trimming left V 6 bases short and J 0 bases short, with 11 bases between. The CDR3 contains 13 residues. Germline loops: CDR1 SQVTM, CDR2 ANQGSEA. The CDR3 region has the DNA TGCAGCGTCGAGGGCCCCACTAACTATGGCTACACCTTC. Its protein product is CSVEGPTNYGYTF.

V and J are TRBV19 and TRBJ1-1; D is perhaps TRBD1 (5 bases). V shed 1 base and J shed 4 bases, with 16 bases lying between them. The CDR3 runs to 16 residues. Germline CDR1 reads LNHDA; CDR2 reads SQIVND (reference sequence). CDR3 nucleotide sequence: TGTGCCAGTAGTATAGTGTCCGGGAGGGGAGGCACTGAAGCTTTCTTT. It yields the protein CASSIVSGRGGTEAFF.

This clonotype was detected ten times or more. The chain uses TRBV27 and TRBJ1-5; 7 positions match TRBD1. The trim removed 2 bases at V and 5 bases at J, leaving 12 bases unmatched. In germline, CDR1 is MNHEY, CDR2 SMNVEV (reference sequence). There are 17 residues in the CDR3. The CDR3 DNA reads as TGTGCCAGCAGTTTAAGGGGGGTAGGGGGCTTTGATCAGCCCCAGCATTTT. Protein product: CASSLRGVGGFDQPQHF.

This clonotype came up a few times. The chain links TRBV12-5 to TRBJ2-3, with TRBD2 matching over 10 bases. CDR3 length equals 16 residues. Per the germline V gene, CDR1 is LGHNT and CDR2 is FRNRAP. The trim removed 5 bases at V and 7 bases at J, leaving 12 bases unmatched. The CDR3 bases are TGTGCTAGTGGTGTAGGACTAGCGGCCTTGGGATATACGCAGTATTTT. As protein: CASGVGLAALGYTQYF.

In this sample, this clonotype turned up many times. The chain is built from TRBV4-2 and TRBJ2-7; D is tentatively TRBD1 or TRBD2 (5 bases each). Germline V lookup: CDR1 LGHNA, CDR2 YNFKEQ. V was pared by 3 bases and J by 6 bases, with 12 bases between. The CDR3 is 13 residues long. The CDR3 spells CASSQVQGVEQYF. The DNA of the CDR3 is TGTGCCAGCAGCCAGGTTCAGGGAGTCGAGCAGTACTTC.

At least ten counts were recorded for this clonotype. V and J are TRBV4-2 and TRBJ2-1, with D possibly being TRBD2 (6 bases). Germline V gene data show CDR1 as LGHNA and CDR2 as YNFKEQ. Trimming took off 4 bases at V and 6 bases at J, with 25 bases between the two ends. This CDR3 region has 18 residues. The CDR3 DNA reads TGTGCCAGCAGCCCCAGCTTGTATAGCGGAACCCCTGGCAATGAGCAGTTCTTC. Amino acid sequence: CASSPSLYSGTPGNEQFF.

This chain links TRBV12-3 or TRBV12-4 with TRBJ1-1, with D perhaps TRBD1 (5 bases). This CDR3 spans 14 amino acids. The V end lost 6 bases, the J end lost 5 bases, and 16 bases lay between the germline ends. This chain's CDR3 is CASSPGGDWTEAFF. DNA for the CDR3: TGTGCCAGCAGCCCGGGGGGGGATTGGACTGAAGCTTTCTTT.

This clonotype was counted many times. CDR3 DNA: TGTGCCAGCAGTTTTGTTTTGGGCCAACCCCAGCATTTT. Its protein is CASSFVLGQPQHF. This chain uses TRBV12-3 or TRBV12-4 with TRBJ1-5; D gene ambiguous. Trimming stripped 3 bases from V and 10 bases from J, with 13 bases between. This CDR3 is built from 13 residues.

V usage is TRBV20-1 and J usage is TRBJ2-5; TRBD2 matches at 14 bases. Germline loops: CDR1 DFQATT, CDR2 SNEGSKA (reference sequence). The CDR3 runs 16 residues. With V trimmed by 6 bases and J by 3 bases, 9 bases remained unmatched. For the CDR3, the DNA is TGCAGTGCAAAGCCCGGGACTAGCGGGGGAAAAGAGACCCAGTACTTC. This codes for CSAKPGTSGGKETQYF.

The rearrangement uses TRBV20-1 and TRBJ1-3; TRBD1 is a possible D gene (6 bases). Germline CDR1 is DFQATT and CDR2 is SNEGSKA (reference sequence). CDR3 length: 19 amino acids. V gave up 3 bases and J gave up 3 bases, with 27 bases separating them. This CDR3 reads CSASTEYRSTGLFGNTIYF. CDR3 in DNA: TGCAGTGCTAGCACTGAATATAGATCAACAGGGTTATTTGGAAACACCATATATTTT.

This clonotype was counted only a few times. V is TRBV20-1 and J is TRBJ2-7, with 9 bases fitting TRBD2. Looked up from germline, CDR1 is DFQATT and CDR2 is SNEGSKA (reference sequence). The CDR3 extends over 16 amino acids. J gave up 5 bases and V 0 bases, and 11 bases lay outside the gene matches. CDR3 sequence (DNA): TGCAGTGCTAGAGACGGGCGGGGGGGCCCGCTGGACGAGCAGTACTTC. Protein: CSARDGRGGPLDEQYF.

This clonotype has more than one count but fewer than ten. The chain employs TRBV27 and TRBJ1-5; D ambiguous. The V and J ends lost 5 bases and 2 bases respectively, with 7 bases between them. This CDR3 spans 13 amino acids. Germline V CDR1 and CDR2: MNHEY, SMNVEV (reference sequence). DNA for the CDR3: TGTGCCAGCAGTGGTCAGGGCAATCAGCCCCAGCATTTT. It translates to CASSGQGNQPQHF.

This clonotype was found many times. The rearrangement joins TRBV7-2 to TRBJ2-5; 14 positions agree with TRBD2. This CDR3 is 14 amino acids long. CDR1 is SGHTA, CDR2 FQGNSA, per germline. V trimming: 4 bases; J trimming: 5 bases; junction bases outside the gene matches: 0. DNA for the CDR3: TGTGCCAGCAGCTGGACTAGCGGGGGGGAGACCCAGTACTTC. Its translation is CASSWTSGGETQYF.

This clonotype was picked up many times. V gene TRBV7-2 combines with J gene TRBJ2-7, with D possibly being TRBD2 (6 bases). V was cut by 1 base and J by 6 bases, with 19 bases left in between. The CDR3 loop spans 16 amino acids. Germline V gene data show CDR1 as SGHTA and CDR2 as FQGNSA. CDR3 loop: CASSLVAGSTPSEQYF. The CDR3 DNA follows: TGTGCCAGCAGCTTAGTTGCGGGGTCAACACCGAGCGAGCAGTACTTC. Filled out from reference TRBV7-2 and TRBJ2-7, the complete variable domain reads GAGVSQSPSNKVTEKGKDVELRCDPISGHTALYWYRQSLGQGLEFLIYFQGNSAPDKSGLPSDRFSAERTGGSVSTLTIQRTQQEDSAVYLCASSLVAGSTPSEQYFGPGTRLTVT.

This clonotype turned up a few times. J is TRBJ2-2 and V is TRBV30; the match to TRBD1 covers 11 bases. Germline CDR1 and CDR2: GTSNPN and SVGIG (reference sequence). This CDR3 has 15 residues. Trimming removed 5 bases from V and 7 bases from J; junction bases left unmatched: 9. Written as DNA, the CDR3 is TGTGCCTGGGATACTGGACAGGGGGCAATCGGGGAGCTGTTTTTT. Its protein is CAWDTGQGAIGELFF. The full variable domain, rest sourced from reference TRBV30 and TRBJ2-2, is SQTIHQWPATLVQPVGSPLSLECTVEGTSNPNLYWYRQAAGRGLQLLFYSVGIGQISSEVPQNLSASRPQDRQFILSSKKLLLSDSGFYLCAWDTGQGAIGELFFGEGSRLTVL.

This clonotype has ten or more counts. The chain carries TRBV19 and TRBJ2-2; 9 bases map to TRBD1. Germline trimming cut 10 bases from V and 4 bases from J; bases unmatched to any gene: 7. CDR3 length: 14 residues. Germline V gene sequence: CDR1 LNHDA, CDR2 SQIVND (reference sequence). The CDR3 DNA reads TGTGCCACCGAAGGGACAGGGCCCACCGGGGAGCTGTTTTTT. Translation gives CATEGTGPTGELFF.

Concerning this clonotype itself: A much larger clone is a single base away; this may be a read error. The chain combines TRBV6-1 with TRBJ1-2; D gene uncertain. Germline V CDR1 and CDR2: MNHNS, SASEGT. The length of the CDR3 is 15 residues. This chain's CDR3 is CTSSEAPTAPYGYTF. CDR3 in DNA: TGTACCAGCAGTGAAGCCCCTACTGCGCCCTATGGCTACACCTTC.

V and J are TRBV10-3 and TRBJ1-5; D gene unclear. This CDR3 comprises 14 residues. Trimming left V 0 bases short and J 4 bases short, with 7 bases between. From germline, CDR1 is ENHRY and CDR2 SYGVKD. The CDR3 spells CAISESVGNQPQHF. The CDR3 bases are TGTGCCATCAGTGAGTCCGTGGGGAATCAGCCCCAGCATTTT.

V and J are TRBV7-6 and TRBJ2-7, with TRBD1 identical over 11 bases. V lost 2 bases, J lost 6 bases, and 3 bases stayed unmatched. This CDR3 region has 14 residues. Germline assignment: CDR1 SGHVS and CDR2 FNYEAQ. Written as DNA, the CDR3 is TGTGCCAGCAGCTTACTCGGGACAGGGGGCGAGCAGTACTTC. It is translated as CASSLLGTGGEQYF.

This clonotype was seen only a few times. This chain connects TRBV7-9 to TRBJ2-7; weak D call: TRBD2 (6 bases). Germline CDR1 reads SEHNR; CDR2 reads FQNEAQ (reference sequence). Deletions cut 2 bases from V and 7 bases from J, with 18 bases between. This CDR3 has 15 residues. The CDR3 DNA is TGTGCCAGCAGCTTATCACAGGCCCCGGCGGGGGAGCAGTACTTC. Translation: CASSLSQAPAGEQYF.

This rearrangement joins TRBV2 to TRBJ2-7, with TRBD2 matching over 8 bases. V lost 9 bases to trimming and J lost 3 bases; unmatched junction nucleotides: 7. There are 13 residues in the CDR3. Looked up from germline, CDR1 is SNHLY and CDR2 is FYNNEI. The DNA of the CDR3 is TGTGCCAGTCGTGCGGGGGGCAACTACGAGCAGTACTTC. This encodes CASRAGGNYEQYF.